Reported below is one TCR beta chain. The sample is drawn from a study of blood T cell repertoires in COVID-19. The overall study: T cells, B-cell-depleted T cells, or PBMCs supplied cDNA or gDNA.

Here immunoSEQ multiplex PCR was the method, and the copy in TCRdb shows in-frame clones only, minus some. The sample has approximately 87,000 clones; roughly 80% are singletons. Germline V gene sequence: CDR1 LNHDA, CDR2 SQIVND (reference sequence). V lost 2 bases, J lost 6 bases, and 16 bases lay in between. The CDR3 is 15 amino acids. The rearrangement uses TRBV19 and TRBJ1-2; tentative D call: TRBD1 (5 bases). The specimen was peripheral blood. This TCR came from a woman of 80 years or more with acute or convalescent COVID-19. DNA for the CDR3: TGTGCCAGTAGTATATACCATGGGAGGGGTAATGGCTACACCTTC. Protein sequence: CASSIYHGRGNGYTF.